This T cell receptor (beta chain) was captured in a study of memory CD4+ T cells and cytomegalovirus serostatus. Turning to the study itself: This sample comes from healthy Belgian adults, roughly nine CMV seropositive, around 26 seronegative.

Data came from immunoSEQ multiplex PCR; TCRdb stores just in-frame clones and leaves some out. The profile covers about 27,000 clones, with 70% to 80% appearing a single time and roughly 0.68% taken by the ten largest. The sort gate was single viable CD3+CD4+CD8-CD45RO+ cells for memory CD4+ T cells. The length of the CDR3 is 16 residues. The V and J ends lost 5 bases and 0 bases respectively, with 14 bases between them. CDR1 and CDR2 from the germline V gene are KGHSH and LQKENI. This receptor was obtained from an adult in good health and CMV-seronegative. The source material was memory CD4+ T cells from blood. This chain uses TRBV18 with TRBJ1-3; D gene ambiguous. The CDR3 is CASSGSHRISGNTIYF. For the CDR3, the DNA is TGTGCCAGCTCAGGTAGTCATCGGATCTCTGGAAACACCATATATTTT.